Below are 4 T cell receptor beta chains sequenced from a single sample in a study of T cells after yellow fever vaccination. One entry per CDR3 protein results from TCRdb running MiXCR on the 5' RACE reads. The table includes a few hundred thousand distinct CDR3 sequences, approximately 4% detected once. This specimen was PBMCs, taken 15 days after the yellow fever booster vaccination. The source is a young man who received the YFV17D yellow fever vaccine.

This clonotype was picked up a small number of times. The chain combines TRBV6-5 with TRBJ1-1; 10 bases fit TRBD1. Germline CDR1 MNHEY, CDR2 SVGAGI. Trimming at V came to 7 bases and at J to 1 base, leaving 21 bases not matched to a gene. The CDR3 has 20 residues. CDR3 coding DNA: TGTGCCAGCACCCCGAACACGACAGGGGGCGAGCCGTCGAAGAACACTGAAGCTTTCTTT. It is translated as CASTPNTTGGEPSKNTEAFF.

The rearrangement joins TRBV20-1 to TRBJ1-1; perhaps TRBD1 as D (6 bases). In germline, CDR1 is DFQATT, CDR2 SNEGSKA (reference sequence). The CDR3 is 17 amino acids. The V end was cut by 3 bases, the J end by 3 bases, with 23 bases between. In nucleotides, the CDR3 is TGCAGTGCTAGGGCCGGAGGGGGTGGGGTCTCGGACACTGAAGCTTTCTTT. Its translation is CSARAGGGGVSDTEAFF.

In this sample, this clonotype turned up many times. The genes are TRBV7-6 and TRBJ2-2; 10 bases are a match to TRBD2. CDR3 length: 18 residues. Germline V lookup: CDR1 SGHVS, CDR2 FNYEAQ. The trim removed 5 bases at V and 7 bases at J, leaving 16 bases unmatched. The CDR3 is CASSHRARGLAVLGELFF. The CDR3 region has the DNA TGTGCCAGCAGCCACCGAGCCCGAGGACTAGCGGTACTCGGGGAGCTGTTTTTT.

This clonotype was counted ten times or more. This chain joins TRBV7-3 and TRBJ2-7, with 11 bases matching TRBD1. The V gene's germline CDR1 is SGHTA and CDR2 FQGTGA. The CDR3 has 14 amino acids. The ends lost 5 bases at V and 6 bases at J; junction bases unmatched: 6. The CDR3 DNA reads as TGTGCCAGCAGCCCAGGACAGGGGGCGAGCGAGCAGTACTTC. Translation gives CASSPGQGASEQYF.